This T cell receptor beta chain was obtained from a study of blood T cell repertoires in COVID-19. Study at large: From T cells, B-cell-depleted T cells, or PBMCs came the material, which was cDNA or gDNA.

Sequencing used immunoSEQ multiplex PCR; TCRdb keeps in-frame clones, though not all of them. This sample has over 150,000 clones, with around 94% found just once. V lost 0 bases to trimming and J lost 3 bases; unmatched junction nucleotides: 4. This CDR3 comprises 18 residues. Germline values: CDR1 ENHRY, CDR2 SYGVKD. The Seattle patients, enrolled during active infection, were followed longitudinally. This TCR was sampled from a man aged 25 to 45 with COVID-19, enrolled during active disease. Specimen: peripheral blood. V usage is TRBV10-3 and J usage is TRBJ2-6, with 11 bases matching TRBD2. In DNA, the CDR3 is TGTGCCATCAGTGAGTCTAGCGGGGGGGCCGGTGGGGCCAACGTCCTGACTTTC. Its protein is CAISESSGGAGGANVLTF.